This T cell receptor (beta chain) derives from a study of Ad26.COV2.S vaccination and SARS-CoV-2 variants. A note on this clone: Its antigen is undetermined.

Produced via immunoSEQ multiplex PCR; TCRdb's table is partial and in-frame only. Of about 320,000 clones listed, roughly 86% were seen once; the top ten hold around 2%. Treatment specified: around 19 received Ad26.COV2.S at low or high dose, single or two shots; 5 received placebo; per-sample allocation not given. Repertoires come from day 63 after the first vaccine or placebo injection. General study results and limits: In vaccinated individuals, spike-specific CD8+ and CD4+ T cell responses reportedly displayed substantial breadth. Non-spike TCR breadth did not differ much between vaccine and placebo recipients. The TCR breadth and depth analyses may have understated or missed part of the total T cell responses.

Sequencing was performed on peripheral blood, taken in a trial of Ad26.COV2.S vaccine versus placebo. This clonotype was sampled from a person between 18 and 65 years old who received the Ad26.COV2.S COVID-19 vaccine or a placebo.

The CDR3 spells CASSEAPDWTEAFF. CDR3 sequence (DNA): TGTGCCAGCAGTGAAGCGCCTGACTGGACTGAAGCTTTCTTT. The gene calls are TRBV6-1 and TRBJ1-1; no definite D call. The germline gives CDR1 MNHNS, CDR2 SASEGT. V was pared by 0 bases and J by 5 bases, with 10 bases between. CDR3 length: 14 residues.